This paragraph reports one T cell receptor beta chain. The sample comes from a study of cytomegalovirus exposure and HLA in healthy donors. The PCR employed 60 Vbeta primers together with 13 Jbeta primers. TCRdb keeps only in-frame clones here, not all; method: immunoSEQ multiplex PCR. The table includes about 110,000 clones, around 75% detected once. The receptor's source is a male donor in good health and CMV-seropositive. The source material was PBMCs.

CDR3 amino acids: CASSVGQGIYEQYF. CDR3 bases: TGTGCCAGCAGCGTCGGACAGGGGATCTACGAGCAGTACTTC. The genes are TRBV7-9 and TRBJ2-5; 9 nucleotides agree with TRBD1. The assigned J gene may be wrong: the sequence end matches TRBJ2-7 better. Germline lookup yields CDR1 SEHNR and CDR2 FQNEAQ (reference sequence). CDR3 length equals 14 residues.